Below, 9 T cell receptor beta chains from the same sample are listed, as sequenced in a study of cytomegalovirus exposure and HLA in healthy donors. Use of 60 Vbeta and 13 Jbeta primers characterized the PCR. Libraries were prepared by immunoSEQ multiplex PCR; TCRdb keeps only in-frame clonotypes and omits some of them. The profile shows some 150,000 clones, more than 7.5% of them singletons. The sample consisted of PBMCs. These receptors were collected from a man aged 50-59 years in good health and CMV-seronegative.

This chain links TRBV2 with TRBJ1-2; D might be TRBD1 (5 bases). This CDR3 spans 15 amino acids. Trimming pared 6 bases from V and 4 bases from J, leaving 18 bases between. CDR1 and CDR2 (germline): SNHLY, FYNNEI. CDR3 residues: CASRRRGGTGYGYTF. The CDR3 region has the DNA TGTGCCAGCAGGCGACGGGGGGGAACCGGCTATGGCTACACCTTC.

This clone was picked up a small number of times. The genes are TRBV5-4 and TRBJ2-7, with TRBD2 as a possible D gene (5 bases). The CDR3 runs to 13 residues. CDR1 is SGHNT and CDR2 is YYREEE in the germline V gene (reference sequence). Trimming shortened V by 0 bases and J by 3 bases, and 7 bases separated the two germline ends. The CDR3: CASSLERSYEQYF. The DNA for the CDR3 is TGTGCCAGCAGCTTGGAGCGGAGCTACGAGCAGTACTTC.

This clone showed up just a few times. The chain carries TRBV28 and TRBJ1-2; 8 positions agree with TRBD1. Germline V lookup: CDR1 MDHEN, CDR2 SYDVKM. CDR3 length: 13 residues. V was pared by 2 bases and J by 4 bases, with 0 bases of the junction left unmatched. The CDR3 is CASSLGTGYGYTF. The CDR3 DNA is TGTGCCAGCAGTTTAGGGACAGGCTATGGCTACACCTTC.

The chain uses TRBV27 and TRBJ1-5; TRBD1 matches 10 bases. The germline CDR1 and CDR2 sequences are MNHEY and SMNVEV (reference sequence). Trimming cost V 6 bases and J 0 bases; bases outside gene matches: 2. CDR3 size: 15 residues. CDR3 DNA: TGTGCCAGCAGGGGACAGGGGTATAGCAATCAGCCCCAGCATTTT. Its translation: CASRGQGYSNQPQHF.

V and J are TRBV4-1 and TRBJ1-2; maybe TRBD1 (6 bases). In germline, CDR1 is MGHRA, CDR2 YSYEKL. V was cut by 1 base and J by 3 bases, with 12 bases left in between. This CDR3 is 15 amino acids long. CDR3 protein: CASSQVDSRYYGYTF. CDR3 nucleotides: TGCGCCAGCAGCCAAGTGGACAGCAGATACTATGGCTACACCTTC.

The CDR3 DNA reads TGTGCCAGCAGTTCGGGACAGGGCGGCTACAATGAGCAGTTCTTC. This encodes CASSSGQGGYNEQFF. This chain links TRBV5-5 with TRBJ2-1; 9 positions agree with TRBD1. J gave up 3 bases and V 5 bases, and 6 bases lay outside the gene matches. The germline CDR1 and CDR2 sequences are SGHKS and YYEKEE (reference sequence). The CDR3 is 15 residues long.

This clone has only a few counts. The rearrangement uses TRBV11-2 and TRBJ2-5; D not certain. Germline V CDR1 and CDR2: SGHAT, FQNNGV. The CDR3 sequence is 11 residues long. The V end was cut by 5 bases, the J end by 4 bases, with 5 bases between. CDR3 residues: CASSPGETQYF. The CDR3, as DNA: TGTGCCAGCAGCCCCGGAGAGACCCAGTACTTC.

This clone was picked up a small number of times. The chain employs TRBV4-1 and TRBJ2-3; 11 bases align to TRBD1. This CDR3 contains 16 residues. Germline V gene sequence: CDR1 MGHRA, CDR2 YSYEKL. With 4 bases clipped from V and 2 bases from J, the junction kept 5 bases outside the gene matches. The CDR3 coding sequence is TGCGCCAGCAGCCGACAGGGACAGGGGGACACAGATACGCAGTATTTT. Protein sequence: CASSRQGQGDTDTQYF.

DNA for the CDR3: TGCGCCAGCAGCAACCCGACTAGCGGGGCACGCACAGATACGCAGTATTTT. As protein: CASSNPTSGARTDTQYF. This chain links TRBV10-1 with TRBJ2-3; 11 nucleotides line up with TRBD2. V shed 6 bases, J shed 1 base, and the junction held 9 bases outside the gene matches. The CDR3 has 17 residues. Germline V gene lookup returns CDR1 WNHNN and CDR2 SYGVQD (reference sequence).